This T cell receptor beta chain was profiled in a study of T cells in Graves' hyperthyroidism and ophthalmopathy. What was amplified from RNA transcripts were TCR beta CDR3 regions. The HTBI primer set drove a first-round RT-PCR of the TCR CDR3. MiXCR was run by TCRdb on the multiplex PCR reads, yielding one entry per CDR3 protein. The sample records some 570,000 distinct CDR3 sequences, over 12% being singletons. The CDR3 length is 14 residues. Looked up from germline, CDR1 is GTSNPN and CDR2 is SVGIG (reference sequence). V gave up 5 bases and J gave up 0 bases; unmatched junction bases: 1. Ophthalmopathy cases met thresholds of Clinical Activity Score at least 3, NOSPECS grade at least 4 and duration under 3 months.

V gene TRBV30 combines with J gene TRBJ2-1, with TRBD1 matching over 10 bases. Sequencing was done on a sample of blood. This clonotype was obtained from a woman aged 18-30 years with Graves' ophthalmopathy. Here the CDR3 reads CAWGQGGSYNEQFF. Here the CDR3 DNA reads TGTGCCTGGGGACAGGGGGGCTCCTACAATGAGCAGTTCTTC.